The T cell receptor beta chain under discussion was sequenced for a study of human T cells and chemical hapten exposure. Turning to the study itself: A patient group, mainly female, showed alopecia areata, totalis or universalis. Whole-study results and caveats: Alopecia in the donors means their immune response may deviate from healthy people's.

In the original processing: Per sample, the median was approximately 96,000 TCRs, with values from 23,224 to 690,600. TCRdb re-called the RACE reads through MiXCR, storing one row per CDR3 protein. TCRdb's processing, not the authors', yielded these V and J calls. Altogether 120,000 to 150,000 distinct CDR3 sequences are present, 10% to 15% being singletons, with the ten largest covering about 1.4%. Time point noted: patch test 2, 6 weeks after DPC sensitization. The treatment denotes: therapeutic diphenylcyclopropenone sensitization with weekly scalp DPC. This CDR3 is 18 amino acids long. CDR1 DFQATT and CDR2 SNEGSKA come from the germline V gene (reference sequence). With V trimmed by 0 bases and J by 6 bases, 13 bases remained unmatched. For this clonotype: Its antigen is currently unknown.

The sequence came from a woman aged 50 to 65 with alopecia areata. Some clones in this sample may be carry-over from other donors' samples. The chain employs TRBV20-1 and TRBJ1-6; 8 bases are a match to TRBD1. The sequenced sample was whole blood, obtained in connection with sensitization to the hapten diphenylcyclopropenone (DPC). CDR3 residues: CSAREAGQGSISNSPLHF. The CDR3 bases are TGCAGTGCTAGAGAAGCAGGACAGGGCTCGATAAGTAATTCACCCCTCCACTTT.